One sample yielded the 31 T cell receptor beta chains listed below, sequenced in a study of T cell changes during pregnancy in multiple sclerosis. Profiled with immunoSEQ multiplex PCR; TCRdb holds only in-frame clones, not every one. Of about 69,000 clones in the sample, more than 75% were seen once. Sequenced material: peripheral blood, taken in the third trimester of pregnancy. These TCRs come from a female donor with multiple sclerosis, enrolled in a pregnancy study.

The V and J genes are TRBV6-1 and TRBJ2-5; maybe TRBD2 (5 bases). This CDR3 spans 13 amino acids. Germline values: CDR1 MNHNS, CDR2 SASEGT. Trimming took 4 bases from V and 5 from J, leaving 11 bases between them. In nucleotides, the CDR3 is TGTGCCAGCAGTGTAGGAGGATTTGAGACCCAGTACTTC. This gives the protein CASSVGGFETQYF.

The rearrangement uses TRBV28 and TRBJ1-1; no reliable D call. V shed 5 bases and J shed 7 bases, with 14 bases lying between them. From germline, CDR1 is MDHEN and CDR2 SYDVKM. The CDR3 runs to 13 residues. CDR3 sequence reads: CASSPLTRYEAFF. DNA for the CDR3: TGTGCCAGCAGTCCATTGACTCGTTATGAAGCTTTCTTT. Filled out from reference TRBV28 and TRBJ1-1, the complete variable domain reads DVKVTQSSRYLVKRTGEKVFLECVQDMDHENMFWYRQDPGLGLRLIYFSYDVKMKEKGDIPEGYSVSREKKERFSLILESASTNQTSMYLCASSPLTRYEAFFGQGTRLTVV.

This clone appeared once. V and J are TRBV6-5 and TRBJ2-1, with 9 positions matching TRBD1. The length of the CDR3 is 14 residues. Germline V gives CDR1 MNHEY, CDR2 SVGAGI. J was trimmed by 0 bases and V by 6 bases; bases with no gene match: 0. DNA of the CDR3: TGTGCCAGCAGGACAGGGGGCTCCTACAATGAGCAGTTCTTC. Residues: CASRTGGSYNEQFF.

The rearrangement uses TRBV4-1 and TRBJ2-7; 8 bases match TRBD1. The CDR3 has 14 amino acids. Germline CDR1 and CDR2: MGHRA and YSYEKL. With 4 bases clipped from V and 2 bases from J, the junction kept 4 bases outside the gene matches. The CDR3: CASSRGQGTYEQYF. CDR3 DNA: TGCGCCAGCAGCCGTGGACAGGGAACCTACGAGCAGTACTTC.

The gene calls are TRBV2 and TRBJ2-3; 8 bases map to TRBD2. The germline V gene has CDR1 SNHLY and CDR2 FYNNEI. The CDR3 has 16 amino acids. The V segment lost 6 bases and the J segment 4 bases; nucleotides outside the gene matches: 12. CDR3 sequence reads: CASRGELAVRADTQYF. Written as DNA, the CDR3 is TGTGCCAGCAGGGGAGAACTAGCGGTACGGGCAGATACGCAGTATTTT.

The CDR3: CASSPGRRGSTDTQYF. DNA of the CDR3: TGTGCCAGCAGCCCGGGACGGCGGGGGAGCACAGATACGCAGTATTTT. The gene calls are TRBV7-2 and TRBJ2-3; TRBD2 aligns across 7 bases. Losses at the gene ends were 5 bases for V and 0 bases for J; bases not matched to a gene: 8. This CDR3 contains 16 residues. The germline CDR1 and CDR2 sequences are SGHTA and FQGNSA. The variable domain in full, with the rest retrieved from reference TRBV7-2 and TRBJ2-3, is GAGVSQSPSNKVTEKGKDVELRCDPISGHTALYWYRQSLGQGLEFLIYFQGNSAPDKSGLPSDRFSAERTGGSVSTLTIQRTQQEDSAVYLCASSPGRRGSTDTQYFGPGTRLTVL.

The chain recombines TRBV6-1 with TRBJ2-7, with D unclear. The V and J ends lost 4 bases and 4 bases respectively, with 11 bases between them. There are 13 residues in the CDR3. Germline CDR1 MNHNS, CDR2 SASEGT. The CDR3 DNA reads as TGTGCCAGCAGTGTAGCATCCCAGTACGAGCAGTACTTC. As protein: CASSVASQYEQYF.

The chain recombines TRBV27 with TRBJ2-7; possibly TRBD2 for D (7 bases). The V and J ends lost 4 bases and 2 bases respectively, with 9 bases between them. This CDR3 has 13 amino acids. The germline V gene encodes CDR1 MNHEY and CDR2 SMNVEV (reference sequence). This chain's CDR3 is CASSWGGPYEQYF. The CDR3 nucleotides are TGTGCCAGCAGTTGGGGGGGCCCCTACGAGCAGTACTTC.

This clone was seen only a few times. This CDR3 is also generated by other DNA sequences in the sample. V gene TRBV5-1 combines with J gene TRBJ1-1; D uncertain. Between the trimmed V and J ends, which lost 4 bases and 0 bases, there was a span of 13 bases. The germline V gene encodes CDR1 SGHRS and CDR2 YFSETQ. CDR3 length: 15 residues. The CDR3 reads CASSPEEALNTEAFF. The CDR3 nucleotides read TGCGCCAGCAGCCCGGAGGAGGCCCTGAACACTGAAGCTTTCTTT. The whole variable domain, filled in from reference TRBV5-1 and TRBJ1-1, reads KAGVTQTPRYLIKTRGQQVTLSCSPISGHRSVSWYQQTPGQGLQFLFEYFSETQRNKGNFPGRFSGRQFSNSRSEMNVSTLELGDSALYLCASSPEEALNTEAFFGQGTRLTVV.

The rearrangement joins TRBV7-3 to TRBJ2-1; 7 positions match TRBD1. The CDR3 is 16 amino acids. The junction had 7 bases not matched to a gene; V was cut back by 1 base and J by 4 bases. Germline CDR1 is SGHTA and CDR2 is FQGTGA. The chain's CDR3 is CASSLNRGGTYNEQFF. The CDR3 DNA reads as TGTGCCAGCAGCTTAAATCGAGGGGGCACATACAATGAGCAGTTCTTC.

The gene calls are TRBV4-3 and TRBJ2-1; 14 bases line up with TRBD2. V lost 3 bases and J lost 2; bases outside the gene matches: 0. This CDR3 has 16 residues. Germline V gene data show CDR1 as LGHNA and CDR2 as YSLEER. CDR3 amino acids: CASSQTSGGAYNEQFF. The CDR3 nucleotides read TGCGCCAGCAGCCAGACTAGCGGGGGGGCCTACAATGAGCAGTTCTTC.

The gene calls are TRBV10-3 and TRBJ2-3; 7 bases align to TRBD1. V trimming: 6 bases; J trimming: 2 bases; junction bases outside the gene matches: 2. The CDR3 extends over 13 amino acids. CDR1 and CDR2 from the germline V gene are ENHRY and SYGVKD. This chain's CDR3 is CAISGTDTDTQYF. CDR3 DNA sequence: TGTGCCATCAGCGGGACAGACACAGATACGCAGTATTTT.

Concerning this clone itself: In the same sample, other DNA sequences code for this CDR3. V gene TRBV5-1 combines with J gene TRBJ2-1; 10 positions agree with TRBD2. Germline V gene data show CDR1 as SGHRS and CDR2 as YFSETQ. V gave up 7 bases and J gave up 3 bases; unmatched junction bases: 4. This CDR3 has 14 amino acids. CDR3 DNA sequence: TGCGCCAGCGCTAGCGGGGGAAACTACAATGAGCAGTTCTTC. It encodes CASASGGNYNEQFF.

This chain uses TRBV27 with TRBJ2-5; 7 bases align to TRBD1. This CDR3 is built from 16 residues. Germline CDR1 is MNHEY and CDR2 is SMNVEV (reference sequence). The V gene end was trimmed by 0 bases and the J gene end by 5 bases; junction bases not matched to a gene: 9. CDR3 sequence: CASSLSMAGGVETQYF. CDR3 in DNA: TGTGCCAGCAGTTTATCGATGGCAGGGGGTGTGGAGACCCAGTACTTC.

A single count supports this clone. This chain joins TRBV2 and TRBJ2-7; 8 positions match TRBD1. The CDR3 runs 16 residues. Germline CDR1 and CDR2: SNHLY and FYNNEI. V lost 4 bases to trimming and J lost 7 bases; unmatched junction nucleotides: 15. Written as DNA, the CDR3 is TGTGCCAGCAGTGGGAGGTTGGACAGGGCGACTAAGGAGCAGTACTTC. Amino acid sequence: CASSGRLDRATKEQYF.

The chain uses TRBV6-6 and TRBJ2-6, with D unresolved. Germline CDR1 is MNHNY and CDR2 is SVGAGI (reference sequence). V shed 6 bases and J shed 0 bases, with 6 bases lying between them. The CDR3 runs 14 residues. This CDR3 reads CASSVDSGANVLTF. CDR3 in DNA: TGTGCCAGCAGCGTAGACTCTGGGGCCAACGTCCTGACTTTC.

The V and J genes are TRBV25-1 and TRBJ2-3; a weak D match, TRBD2 (7 bases). The CDR3 spans 17 residues. Between the trimmed V and J ends, which lost 1 base and 5 bases, there was a span of 19 bases. Germline loops: CDR1 MGHDK, CDR2 SYGVNS. Here the CDR3 DNA reads TGTGCCAGCAGTGAATTTTTGGGGGTAGGGGGGGTAGATACGCAGTATTTT. Its translation: CASSEFLGVGGVDTQYF.

The gene calls are TRBV5-1 and TRBJ1-1; weak D call: TRBD1 (5 bases). The CDR3 has 14 amino acids. The germline V and J ends were trimmed by 0 bases and 3 bases, with 9 bases remaining between them. Germline values: CDR1 SGHRS, CDR2 YFSETQ. In DNA form, the CDR3 reads TGCGCCAGCAGCTTGGGGGACTTAGACACTGAAGCTTTCTTT. It encodes CASSLGDLDTEAFF.

The chain is built from TRBV5-6 and TRBJ2-2; D not certain. Trimming removed 5 bases from V and 5 bases from J, with 10 bases in between. Germline lookup yields CDR1 SGHDT and CDR2 YYEEEE. The CDR3 is made up of 13 amino acids. The chain's CDR3 is CASSLSTTGELFF. In DNA form, the CDR3 reads TGTGCCAGCAGTCTCTCTACGACCGGGGAGCTGTTTTTT.

This clone is a singleton in its sample. The V gene is TRBV10-2, the J gene TRBJ1-6, with TRBD1 identical over 9 bases. CDR3 length: 15 amino acids. The V segment lost 3 bases and the J segment 6 bases; nucleotides outside the gene matches: 3. The germline V gene encodes CDR1 WSHSY and CDR2 SAAADI. The chain's CDR3 is CASSEGTGSNSPLHF. The CDR3 nucleotides are TGCGCCAGCAGTGAAGGGACAGGGAGTAATTCACCCCTCCACTTT.

The chain couples TRBV19 to TRBJ1-1; D is unclear. The length of the CDR3 is 13 residues. Trimming cost V 5 bases and J 4 bases, with 11 bases left between them. Per the germline V gene, CDR1 is LNHDA and CDR2 is SQIVND (reference sequence). The CDR3 region has the DNA TGTGCCAGTAGTCCCCGGGTTAGCACTGAAGCTTTCTTT. It translates to CASSPRVSTEAFF.

Here the CDR3 reads CASNLPTVYTDTQYF. In DNA form, the CDR3 reads TGTGCCAGCAACCTCCCCACAGTATACACAGATACGCAGTATTTT. The chain carries TRBV2 and TRBJ2-3; D uncertain. V was shortened by 7 bases and J by 2 bases, with 16 bases between the two germline ends. There are 15 residues in the CDR3. Germline V lookup: CDR1 SNHLY, CDR2 FYNNEI.

In DNA, the CDR3 is TGTGCCAGTAGTGTGGACAGGAGTAATCAGCCCCAGCATTTT. The encoded protein is CASSVDRSNQPQHF. The V and J genes are TRBV19 and TRBJ1-5, with 7 bases that match TRBD1. CDR1 is LNHDA and CDR2 is SQIVND in the germline V gene (reference sequence). After removal of 5 bases from V and 4 bases from J, the junction contained 5 bases not matched to a gene. The length of the CDR3 is 14 residues.

The V gene is TRBV19, the J gene TRBJ2-5, with TRBD2 matching 9 bases. The CDR3 extends over 16 amino acids. V lost 2 bases to trimming and J lost 4 bases; unmatched junction nucleotides: 8. The germline V gene encodes CDR1 LNHDA and CDR2 SQIVND (reference sequence). The CDR3 DNA sequence: TGTGCCAGTAGTATAAGGGGCGGGGGGGCGAGAGAGACCCAGTACTTC. It specifies CASSIRGGGARETQYF.

The genes are TRBV7-9 and TRBJ2-1; a possible D gene is TRBD2 (5 bases). Deletions cut 3 bases from V and 2 bases from J, with 5 bases between. The germline V gene encodes CDR1 SEHNR and CDR2 FQNEAQ (reference sequence). This CDR3 has 13 amino acids. The CDR3 region is CASSFGAYNEQFF. In DNA form, the CDR3 reads TGTGCCAGCAGCTTCGGGGCCTACAATGAGCAGTTCTTC.

This chain links TRBV15 with TRBJ1-1; D may be TRBD1 (5 bases). Germline-derived CDR1 and CDR2 are LNHNV and YYDKDF (reference sequence). The germline V and J ends were trimmed by 1 base and 4 bases, with 10 bases remaining between them. The CDR3 totals 14 residues. DNA for the CDR3: TGTGCCACCAGCAGAGGGGATCAGGGCACTGAAGCTTTCTTT. Encoded protein: CATSRGDQGTEAFF.

The chain carries TRBV19 and TRBJ2-7; D possibly corresponds to TRBD2 (5 bases). The length of the CDR3 is 13 residues. Deletions cut 4 bases from V and 3 bases from J, with 10 bases between. The germline V gene encodes CDR1 LNHDA and CDR2 SQIVND (reference sequence). In DNA form, the CDR3 reads TGTGCCAGTAGTACTCGGGGAAACTACGAGCAGTACTTC. Residues: CASSTRGNYEQYF.

CDR3 sequence reads: CASSRPGDEQYF. Here the CDR3 DNA reads TGCGCCAGCAGCCGCCCGGGGGACGAGCAGTACTTC. The chain is built from TRBV5-1 and TRBJ2-7, with D possibly matching TRBD2 (6 bases). The ends were cut back, 4 bases at V and 5 bases at J, with 10 bases in the middle. The CDR3 spans 12 residues. CDR1 SGHRS and CDR2 YFSETQ come from the germline V gene. Variable domain in full (rest from reference TRBV5-1 and TRBJ2-7): KAGVTQTPRYLIKTRGQQVTLSCSPISGHRSVSWYQQTPGQGLQFLFEYFSETQRNKGNFPGRFSGRQFSNSRSEMNVSTLELGDSALYLCASSRPGDEQYFGPGTRLTVT.

V usage is TRBV15 and J usage is TRBJ2-1; 11 nucleotides line up with TRBD2. The CDR3 loop spans 16 amino acids. The junction had 11 bases not matched to a gene; V was cut back by 5 bases and J by 8 bases. Germline CDR1 is LNHNV and CDR2 is YYDKDF (reference sequence). DNA of the CDR3: TGTGCCACCAGCCCGGGACTAGCGGAGGTTACCGATGAGCAGTTCTTC. The encoded protein is CATSPGLAEVTDEQFF.

J is TRBJ1-5 and V is TRBV19; D possibly corresponds to TRBD1 (5 bases). This CDR3 spans 18 amino acids. The germline gives CDR1 LNHDA, CDR2 SQIVND (reference sequence). V was clipped by 0 bases and J by 0 bases, with 15 bases between them. CDR3 sequence: CASSIDRQSTYSNQPQHF. The CDR3 coding sequence is TGTGCCAGTAGTATAGATAGACAGTCGACCTATAGCAATCAGCCCCAGCATTTT.

The chain couples TRBV7-2 to TRBJ2-3; 9 bases fit TRBD2. Germline values: CDR1 SGHTA, CDR2 FQGNSA. V lost 1 base, J lost 3 bases, and 8 bases stayed unmatched. The CDR3 runs 17 residues. The CDR3 DNA reads TGTGCCAGCAGCTTAGAGACTAGCGGTATGAGGACAGATACGCAGTATTTT. Amino acid sequence: CASSLETSGMRTDTQYF.